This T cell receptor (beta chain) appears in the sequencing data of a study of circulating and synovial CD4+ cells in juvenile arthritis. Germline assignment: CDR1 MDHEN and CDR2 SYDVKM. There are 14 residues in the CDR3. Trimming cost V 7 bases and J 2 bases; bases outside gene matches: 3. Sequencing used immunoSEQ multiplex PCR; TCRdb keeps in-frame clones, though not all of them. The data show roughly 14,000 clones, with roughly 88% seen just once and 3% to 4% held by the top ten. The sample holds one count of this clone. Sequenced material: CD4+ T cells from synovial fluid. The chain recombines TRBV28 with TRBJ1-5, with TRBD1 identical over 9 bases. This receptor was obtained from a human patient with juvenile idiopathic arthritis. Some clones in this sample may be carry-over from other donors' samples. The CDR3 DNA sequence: TGTGCCAGCATCACAGGGGGCGGCAATCAGCCCCAGCATTTT. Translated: CASITGGGNQPQHF.